Each of the 6 T cell receptor beta chains below was sequenced from the same sample in a study of blood T cell repertoires in COVID-19. Measured with immunoSEQ multiplex PCR; TCRdb has only the in-frame clones, and not every one. The profile shows over 200,000 clones, roughly 80% of them singletons. Specimen: PBMCs or T cells enriched from blood (not recorded which). The origin of the receptors is a man aged 55 to 70 who had recovered from COVID-19.

The rearrangement joins TRBV3-1 (or the pseudogene TRBV3-2) to TRBJ2-7, with D possibly TRBD2 on 5 matching bases. Germline loops: CDR1 LGHDT, CDR2 YNNKEL (reference sequence). Trimming stripped 1 base from V and 4 bases from J, with 11 bases between. The CDR3 runs 14 residues. The CDR3 loop is CASSQGISVYEQYF. CDR3 nucleotides: TGTGCCAGCAGCCAAGGAATTAGCGTATACGAGCAGTACTTC.

Here the CDR3 reads CASSQDIDTYEQYF. DNA for the CDR3: TGTGCCAGCAGCCAAGATATAGACACCTACGAGCAGTACTTC. J is TRBJ2-7 and V is TRBV4-2; D is ambiguous. V was trimmed by 0 bases and J by 2 bases, leaving 8 bases between them. This CDR3 is built from 14 residues. Germline V gene sequence: CDR1 LGHNA, CDR2 YNFKEQ.

The chain joins TRBV7-9 to TRBJ1-2; TRBD1 is a possible D gene (5 bases). V lost 2 bases to trimming and J lost 6 bases, with 10 bases between them. The germline CDR1 and CDR2 sequences are SEHNR and FQNEAQ (reference sequence). CDR3 length equals 13 residues. The CDR3 loop reads CASSLQGRNGYTF. CDR3 coding DNA: TGTGCCAGCAGCTTACAGGGTCGCAATGGCTACACCTTC.

This rearrangement joins TRBV18 to TRBJ1-1; the D is unclear. The germline V gene has CDR1 KGHSH and CDR2 LQKENI. Trimming removed 3 bases at V and 6 bases at J, with 17 bases between. CDR3 size: 15 residues. CDR3 loop: CASSPRTEAGSEAFF. CDR3 bases: TGTGCCAGCTCACCTCGTACAGAGGCGGGCTCTGAAGCTTTCTTT.

V is TRBV12-3 or TRBV12-4 and J is TRBJ1-2; 9 bases line up with TRBD1. The V and J ends lost 4 bases and 6 bases, in that order; junction bases with no gene match: 3. The CDR3 extends over 13 amino acids. The CDR3 DNA follows: TGTGCCAGCAGTTGGGACAGGGTCCATGGCTACACCTTC. This translates into CASSWDRVHGYTF.

The chain joins TRBV5-8 to TRBJ1-5, with no clear D. Per the germline V gene, CDR1 is SGHTS and CDR2 is YDEGEE. This CDR3 spans 15 amino acids. Trimming left V 0 bases short and J 3 bases short, with 10 bases between. Here the CDR3 DNA reads TGTGCCAGCAGCTTGGGTCGGGGATTCAATCAGCCCCAGCATTTT. Encoded protein: CASSLGRGFNQPQHF.